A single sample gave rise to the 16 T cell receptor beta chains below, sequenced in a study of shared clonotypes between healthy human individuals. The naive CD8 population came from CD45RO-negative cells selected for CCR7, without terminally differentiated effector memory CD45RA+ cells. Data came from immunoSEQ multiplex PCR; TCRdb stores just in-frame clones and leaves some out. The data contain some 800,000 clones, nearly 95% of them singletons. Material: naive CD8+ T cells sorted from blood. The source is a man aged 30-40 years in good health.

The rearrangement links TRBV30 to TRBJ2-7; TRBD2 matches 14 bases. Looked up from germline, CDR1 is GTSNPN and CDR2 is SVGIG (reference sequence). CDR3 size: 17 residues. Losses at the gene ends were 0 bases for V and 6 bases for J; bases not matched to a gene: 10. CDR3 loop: CAWSVPGTSGSKSEQYF. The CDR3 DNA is TGTGCCTGGAGTGTACCAGGGACTAGCGGGAGTAAAAGCGAGCAGTACTTC.

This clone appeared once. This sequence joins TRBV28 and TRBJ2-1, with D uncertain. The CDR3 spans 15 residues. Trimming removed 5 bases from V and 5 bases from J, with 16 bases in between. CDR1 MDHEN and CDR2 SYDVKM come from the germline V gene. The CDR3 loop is CASSRPLYLNNEQFF. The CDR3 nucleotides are TGTGCCAGCAGTCGACCCCTCTACCTAAACAATGAGCAGTTCTTC.

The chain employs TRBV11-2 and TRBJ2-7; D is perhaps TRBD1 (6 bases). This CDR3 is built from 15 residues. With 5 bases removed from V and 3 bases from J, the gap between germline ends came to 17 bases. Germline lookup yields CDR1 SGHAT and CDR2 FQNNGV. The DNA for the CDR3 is TGTGCCAGCAGCCCATCACTGGACAGCTACTACGAGCAGTACTTC. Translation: CASSPSLDSYYEQYF.

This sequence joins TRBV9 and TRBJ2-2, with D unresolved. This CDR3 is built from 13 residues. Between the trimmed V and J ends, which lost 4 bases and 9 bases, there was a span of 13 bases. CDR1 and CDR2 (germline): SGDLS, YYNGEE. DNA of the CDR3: TGTGCCAGCAGCCCAGACTTGACGTGGGAGCTGTTTTTT. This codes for CASSPDLTWELFF.

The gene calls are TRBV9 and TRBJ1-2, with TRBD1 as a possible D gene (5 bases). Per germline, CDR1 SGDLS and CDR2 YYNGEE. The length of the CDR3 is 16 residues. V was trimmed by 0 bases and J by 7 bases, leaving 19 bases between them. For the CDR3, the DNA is TGTGCCAGCAGCGTAGGCTTTCCCAGGGCAGTTGGTGGCTACACCTTC. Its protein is CASSVGFPRAVGGYTF.

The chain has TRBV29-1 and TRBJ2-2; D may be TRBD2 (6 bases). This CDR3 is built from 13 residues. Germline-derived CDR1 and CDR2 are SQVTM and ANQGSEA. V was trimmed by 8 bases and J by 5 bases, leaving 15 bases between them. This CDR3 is CSSLAATTGELFF. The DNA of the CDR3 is TGCAGCTCGTTAGCGGCCACGACCGGGGAGCTGTTTTTT.

The CDR3 DNA sequence: TGTGCCAGCAGCAACTTATTCCGGGACAGGGGATGGAATCAGCCCCAGCATTTT. Translated, it gives CASSNLFRDRGWNQPQHF. V usage is TRBV21-1 and J usage is TRBJ1-5; the D segment call TRBD1 is taken from the table without a DNA check. TRBV21-1 is listed as a pseudogene. This CDR3 contains 18 residues.

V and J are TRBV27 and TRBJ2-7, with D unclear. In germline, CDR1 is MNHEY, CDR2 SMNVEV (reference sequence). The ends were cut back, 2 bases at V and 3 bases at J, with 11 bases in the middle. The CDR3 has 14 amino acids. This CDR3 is CASSLGNLGYEQYF. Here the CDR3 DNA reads TGTGCCAGCAGTTTAGGGAACCTGGGCTACGAGCAGTACTTC.

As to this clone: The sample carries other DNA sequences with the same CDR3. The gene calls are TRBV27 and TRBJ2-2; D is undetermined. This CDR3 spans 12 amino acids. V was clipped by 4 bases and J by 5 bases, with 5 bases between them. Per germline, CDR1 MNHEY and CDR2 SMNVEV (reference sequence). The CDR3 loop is CASSWGTGELFF. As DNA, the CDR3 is TGTGCCAGCAGTTGGGGTACCGGGGAGCTGTTTTTT.

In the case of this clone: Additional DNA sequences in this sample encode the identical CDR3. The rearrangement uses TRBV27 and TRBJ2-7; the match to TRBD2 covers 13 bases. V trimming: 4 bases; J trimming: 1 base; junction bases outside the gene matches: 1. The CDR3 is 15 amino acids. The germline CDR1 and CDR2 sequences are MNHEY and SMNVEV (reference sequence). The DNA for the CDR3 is TGTGCCAGCAGTTGGGGACTAGCGGGATCCTACGAGCAGTACTTC. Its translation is CASSWGLAGSYEQYF.

The CDR3, as DNA: TGCGCCCCCCTGGTATCCGCTTCTAGCACAGATACGCAGTATTTT. Protein sequence: CAPLVSASSTDTQYF. The chain links TRBV23-1 to TRBJ2-3; D not resolved. TRBV23-1 is sorted into the ORF group, with uncertain function. The CDR3 covers 15 residues. V was cut by 11 bases and J by 0 bases, with 18 bases left in between.

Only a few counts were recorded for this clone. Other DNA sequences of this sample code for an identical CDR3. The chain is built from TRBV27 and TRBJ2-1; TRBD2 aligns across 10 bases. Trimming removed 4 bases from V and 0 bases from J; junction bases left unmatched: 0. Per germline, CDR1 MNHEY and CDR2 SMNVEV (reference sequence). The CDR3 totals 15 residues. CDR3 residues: CASSSSGSSYNEQFF. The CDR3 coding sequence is TGTGCCAGCAGTTCTAGCGGGAGCTCCTACAATGAGCAGTTCTTC.

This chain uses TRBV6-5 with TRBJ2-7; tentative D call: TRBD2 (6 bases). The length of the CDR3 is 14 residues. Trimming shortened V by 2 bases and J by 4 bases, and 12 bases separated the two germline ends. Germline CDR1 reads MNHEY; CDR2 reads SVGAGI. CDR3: CASSYGAGRYEQYF. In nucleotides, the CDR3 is TGTGCCAGCAGTTACGGTGCGGGAAGATACGAGCAGTACTTC.

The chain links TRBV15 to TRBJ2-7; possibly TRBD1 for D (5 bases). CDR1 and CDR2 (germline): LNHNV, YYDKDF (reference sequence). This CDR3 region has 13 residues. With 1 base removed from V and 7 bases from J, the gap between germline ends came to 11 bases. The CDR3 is CATSRVRTYEQYF. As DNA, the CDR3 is TGTGCCACCAGCAGAGTCCGGACATATGAGCAGTACTTC.

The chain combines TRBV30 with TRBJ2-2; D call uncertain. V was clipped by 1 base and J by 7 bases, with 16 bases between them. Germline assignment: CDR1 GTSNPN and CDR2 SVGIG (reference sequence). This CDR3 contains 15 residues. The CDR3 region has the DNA TGTGCCTGGAGTGGAGAGTGGGTAGGCTACGGGGAGCTGTTTTTT. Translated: CAWSGEWVGYGELFF.

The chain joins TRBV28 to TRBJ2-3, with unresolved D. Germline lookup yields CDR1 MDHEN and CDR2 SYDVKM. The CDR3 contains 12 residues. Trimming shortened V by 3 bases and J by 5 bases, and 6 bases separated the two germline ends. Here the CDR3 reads CASSFRLDTQYF. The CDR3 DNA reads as TGTGCCAGCAGTTTTAGGTTAGATACGCAGTATTTT.